A selection of T cell receptor beta chains follows, all from one sample in a study of blood T cells in healthy people across ages. TCRdb re-analysed the 5' RACE reads in MiXCR, keeping a single row per CDR3 protein. Here the sample spans about 770,000 distinct CDR3 sequences, more than 40% being singletons. Sequenced: blood. All receptors derive from a man between 60 and 75 years old in good health. Both conserved end residues are part of each CDR3. Fields, in order: clone size, J gene, V gene, D gene, CDR3 protein, CDR3 DNA. D genes are given only for firm matches. Size tells how often a clone was seen (once, few, many) or the class of an expanded clone, and some rows leave it out.

>NA|TRBJ2-5|TRBV5-1|NA
CARLPRGQETQYF
TGCGCCAGACTCCCCCGGGGCCAAGAGACCCAGTACTTC
>NA|TRBJ2-7|TRBV9|TRBD1
CASSVAGGQGTYEQYF
TGTGCCAGCAGCGTAGCTGGGGGACAGGGAACCTACGAGCAGTACTTC
>NA|TRBJ1-1|TRBV20-1|NA
CSASPGYNTEAFF
TGCAGTGCTAGCCCAGGCTATAACACTGAAGCTTTCTTT
>NA|TRBJ2-5|TRBV12-3/TRBV12-4|TRBD2
CASSLIASGGYNEQYF
TGTGCCAGCAGTTTAATAGCTAGCGGGGGTTACAATGAGCAGTACTTC
>NA|TRBJ2-5|TRBV30|NA
CAWTHTSETQYF
TGTGCCTGGACGCATACTTCGGAGACCCAGTACTTC
>NA|TRBJ2-5|TRBV7-8|NA
CASTPSGVGGQYF
TGTGCCAGCACCCCCTCGGGAGTGGGCGGGCAGTACTTC
>few|TRBJ2-1|TRBV21-1|NA
CASRKRGPSYNEQFF
TGTGCCAGCCGCAAGCGGGGGCCCAGCTACAATGAGCAGTTCTTC
>few|TRBJ2-7|TRBV7-2|NA
CASSLEGGFISYEQYF
TGTGCCAGCAGCTTAGAAGGGGGGTTTATTTCCTACGAGCAGTACTTC
>NA|TRBJ1-6|TRBV15|TRBD1
CATSSWDSNSPLHF
TGTGCCACCAGCAGCTGGGACAGCAATTCACCCCTCCACTTT
>few|TRBJ2-1|TRBV13|NA
CASTERGGPRNNEQFF
TGTGCCAGCACCGAGAGGGGCGGGCCTCGGAACAATGAGCAGTTCTTC